The 3 T cell receptor beta chains below come from one sample, sequenced in a study of blood T cell repertoires in COVID-19. Generated by immunoSEQ multiplex PCR, the TCRdb table keeps only in-frame clones and is missing some. In the table there are over 55,000 clones, around 88% of which are singletons. Specimen: peripheral blood. These receptors all stem from a woman older than 75 with acute or convalescent COVID-19.

The chain joins TRBV5-1 to TRBJ2-7, with 12 bases aligning to TRBD2. J gave up 4 bases and V 4 bases, and 9 bases lay outside the gene matches. Germline lookup yields CDR1 SGHRS and CDR2 YFSETQ. This CDR3 region has 16 residues. The CDR3 is CASSPLLAGGKYEQYF. The DNA for the CDR3 is TGCGCCAGCAGCCCGCTCCTAGCGGGGGGGAAGTACGAGCAGTACTTC.

The chain couples TRBV28 to TRBJ2-5; 10 bases map to TRBD1. Per the germline V gene, CDR1 is MDHEN and CDR2 is SYDVKM. The CDR3 runs 16 residues. V was pared by 5 bases and J by 5 bases, with 11 bases of the junction left unmatched. CDR3 nucleotides: TGTGCCAGCAGTATGATAGGGACAGGGGATCTGGAGACCCAGTACTTC. Protein: CASSMIGTGDLETQYF.

This clone was seen a handful of times. This chain joins TRBV6-1 and TRBJ2-4, with D perhaps matching TRBD2 (6 bases). V shed 4 bases and J shed 3 bases, with 19 bases lying between them. Germline loops: CDR1 MNHNS, CDR2 SASEGT. This CDR3 is built from 17 residues. This CDR3 reads CASSVSPGGTIKNIQYF. As DNA, the CDR3 is TGTGCCAGCAGTGTCTCCCCTGGGGGGACCATCAAAAACATTCAGTACTTC.